A selection of T cell receptor beta chains follows, all from one sample in a study of blood T cell repertoires in COVID-19. Libraries were prepared by immunoSEQ multiplex PCR; TCRdb keeps only in-frame clonotypes and omits some of them. The sample records some 300,000 clones, roughly 89% being singletons. Sequencing was performed on PBMCs or T cells enriched from blood (not recorded which). These receptor sequences come from a woman in her fifties or sixties who had been exposed to COVID-19. Both conserved end residues are part of each CDR3. Each record gives: CDR3 protein, CDR3 DNA, clone size, D gene, J gene, V gene. The D gene is left open where the match is weak. Not every row has a clone size; where given, it reads once, few, many or a size class.

CATSRDLTEYGYTF,TGTGCCACCAGCAGAGATCTAACGGAGTATGGCTACACCTTC,NA,NA,TRBJ1-2,TRBV15
CASSQVSPGMNTEAFF,TGCGCCAGCAGCCAAGTATCCCCGGGAATGAACACTGAAGCTTTCTTT,NA,NA,TRBJ1-1,TRBV4-1
CAISPGTGNSYNEQFF,TGTGCCATCAGTCCCGGGACAGGGAACTCCTACAATGAGCAGTTCTTC,NA,TRBD1,TRBJ2-1,TRBV10-3
CASSRGAGPLNEKLFF,TGTGCCAGCAGCCGGGGGGCGGGACCACTTAATGAAAAACTGTTTTTT,NA,NA,TRBJ1-4,TRBV5-4
CASSLVSNEQFF,TGTGCCAGCAGTCTAGTCTCCAATGAGCAGTTCTTC,NA,NA,TRBJ2-1,TRBV11-3
CASSGSTGELFF,TGTGCCAGCAGCGGGTCGACCGGGGAGCTGTTTTTT,NA,NA,TRBJ2-2,TRBV6-4
CASSLGSGGPQHF,TGTGCCAGCAGCTTAGGGTCCGGGGGGCCCCAGCATTTT,NA,NA,TRBJ1-5,TRBV7-2
CASSQLTGREKLFF,TGTGCCAGCAGCCAACTTACAGGGCGGGAAAAACTGTTTTTT,NA,NA,TRBJ1-4,TRBV14
CASRDGQGGTGELFF,TGTGCCAGTAGGGACGGACAGGGGGGCACCGGGGAGCTGTTTTTT,NA,TRBD1,TRBJ2-2,TRBV19
CASSPGQRMTGANVLTF,TGTGCCAGCAGCCCAGGACAAAGGATGACTGGGGCCAACGTCCTGACTTTC,once,NA,TRBJ2-6,TRBV5-4
CASSWGNGGLYEQYF,TGTGCCAGCAGTTGGGGCAACGGGGGTCTCTACGAGCAGTACTTC,NA,NA,TRBJ2-7,TRBV27
CASSPQQDYGYTF,TGTGCCAGCAGCCCCCAACAAGACTATGGCTACACCTTC,NA,NA,TRBJ1-2,TRBV28
CAWSPRGSFNSPLHF,TGTGCCTGGAGCCCCCGAGGGAGTTTTAATTCACCCCTCCACTTT,NA,NA,TRBJ1-6,TRBV30